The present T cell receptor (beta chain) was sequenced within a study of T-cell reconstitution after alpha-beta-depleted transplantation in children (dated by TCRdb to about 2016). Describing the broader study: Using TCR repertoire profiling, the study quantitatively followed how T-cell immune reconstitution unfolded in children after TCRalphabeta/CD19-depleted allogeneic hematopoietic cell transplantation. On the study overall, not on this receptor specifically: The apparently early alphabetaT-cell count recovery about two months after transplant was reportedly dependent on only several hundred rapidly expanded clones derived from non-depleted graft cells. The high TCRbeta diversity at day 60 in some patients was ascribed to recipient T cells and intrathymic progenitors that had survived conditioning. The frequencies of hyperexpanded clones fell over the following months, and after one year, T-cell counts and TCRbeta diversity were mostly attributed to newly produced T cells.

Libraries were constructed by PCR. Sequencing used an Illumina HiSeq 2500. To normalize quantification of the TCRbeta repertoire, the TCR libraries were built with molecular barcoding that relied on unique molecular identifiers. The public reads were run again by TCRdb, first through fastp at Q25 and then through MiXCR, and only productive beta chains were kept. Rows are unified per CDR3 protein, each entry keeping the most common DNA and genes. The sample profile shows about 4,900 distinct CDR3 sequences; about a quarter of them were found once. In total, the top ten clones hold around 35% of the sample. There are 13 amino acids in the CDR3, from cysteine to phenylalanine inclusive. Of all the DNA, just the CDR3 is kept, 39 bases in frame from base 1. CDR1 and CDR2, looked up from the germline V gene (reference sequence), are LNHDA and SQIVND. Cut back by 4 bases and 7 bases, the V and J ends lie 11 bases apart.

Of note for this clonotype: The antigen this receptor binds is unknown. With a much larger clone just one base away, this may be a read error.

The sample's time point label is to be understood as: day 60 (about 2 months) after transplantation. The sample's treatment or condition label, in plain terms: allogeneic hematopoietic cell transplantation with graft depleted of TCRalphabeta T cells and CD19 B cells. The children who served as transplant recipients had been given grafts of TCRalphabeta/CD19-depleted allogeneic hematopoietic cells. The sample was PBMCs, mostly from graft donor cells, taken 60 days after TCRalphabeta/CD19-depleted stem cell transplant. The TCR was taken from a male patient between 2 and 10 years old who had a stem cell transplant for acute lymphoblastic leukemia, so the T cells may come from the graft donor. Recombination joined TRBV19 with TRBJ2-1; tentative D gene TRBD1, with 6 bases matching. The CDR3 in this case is CASSTYRENEQFF. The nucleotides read TGTGCCAGTAGTACCTACAGGGAAAATGAGCAGTTCTTC.